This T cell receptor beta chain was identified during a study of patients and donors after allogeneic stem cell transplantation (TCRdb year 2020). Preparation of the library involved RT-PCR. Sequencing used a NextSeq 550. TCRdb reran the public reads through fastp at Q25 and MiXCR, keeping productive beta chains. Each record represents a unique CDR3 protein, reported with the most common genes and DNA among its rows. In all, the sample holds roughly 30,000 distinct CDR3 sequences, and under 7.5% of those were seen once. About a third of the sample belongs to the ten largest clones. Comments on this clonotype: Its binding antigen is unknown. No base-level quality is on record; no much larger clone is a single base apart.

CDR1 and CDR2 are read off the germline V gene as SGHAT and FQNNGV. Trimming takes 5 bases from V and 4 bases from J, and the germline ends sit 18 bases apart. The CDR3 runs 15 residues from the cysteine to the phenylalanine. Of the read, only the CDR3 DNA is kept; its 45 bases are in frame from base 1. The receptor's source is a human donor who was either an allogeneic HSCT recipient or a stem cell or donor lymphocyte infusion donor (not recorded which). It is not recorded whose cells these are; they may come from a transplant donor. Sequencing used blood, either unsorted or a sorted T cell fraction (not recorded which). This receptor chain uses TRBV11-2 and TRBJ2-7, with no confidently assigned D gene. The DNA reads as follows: TGTGCCAGCAGCCCAATGGCGGCAATGGGGTACGAGCAGTACTTC. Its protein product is CASSPMAAMGYEQYF.